The T cell receptor beta chain described here comes from a study of shared clonotypes between healthy human individuals. Findings and limits, study-wide: Naive subsets typically showed greater estimated richness than memory subsets. Between several donors, naive CD4 clonotypes were shared at a level of about 5%.

TCRdb keeps only in-frame clones here, not all; method: immunoSEQ multiplex PCR. The data hold approximately 1.4 million clones, with 98% observed a single time. Remarks on this clone: Its antigen is undetermined.

Trimming removed 5 bases from V and 0 bases from J; junction bases left unmatched: 9. Germline V CDR1 and CDR2: SGHVS, FQNEAQ. The CDR3 runs 16 residues. This clonotype was obtained from a man between 25 and 39 years old in good health. The J gene is TRBJ2-5, the V gene TRBV7-8; 7 bases line up with TRBD1. Sequenced input: naive CD4+ T cells sorted from blood. Sample subset: CD45RA+ positively selected. The CDR3 region has the DNA TGTGCCAGCAGCCATAGGGGACAGCAATACCAAGAGACCCAGTACTTC. Encoded protein: CASSHRGQQYQETQYF.